This T cell receptor beta chain was profiled in a study of cytomegalovirus exposure and HLA in healthy donors. Notes on the study in general: Cytomegalovirus-associated TCR beta chains were listed, numbering some 170.

A multiplex PCR was run with 60 Vbeta primers and 13 Jbeta primers. Clones were sequenced by immunoSEQ multiplex PCR, and TCRdb holds only the in-frame ones, with some missing. The profile covers roughly 150,000 clones, with around 68% appearing a single time and 10% taken by the ten largest. The germline V and J ends were trimmed by 2 bases and 3 bases, with 11 bases remaining between them. Germline CDR1 reads MNHEY; CDR2 reads SVGAGI. There are 14 residues in the CDR3. Comment on this clone: Its antigen is not known.

This TCR was sampled from a man aged 25 to 45 in good health and CMV-seropositive. The chain links TRBV6-5 to TRBJ2-7, with D perhaps TRBD2 (5 bases). The sequenced sample was PBMCs. This CDR3 is CASSYEGRGYEQYF. CDR3 in DNA: TGTGCCAGCAGTTACGAGGGTCGTGGCTACGAGCAGTACTTC.